This T cell receptor (beta chain) stems from a study of blood T cells in healthy people across ages. The second PCR ran roughly 7 to 12 cycles with a sample-barcoded 5' primer and J-beta primers. A single record per CDR3 protein comes from TCRdb applying MiXCR to the 5' RACE reads. The data show under 2,000,000 distinct CDR3 sequences, about 49% seen once. This clonotype has a single count. The sequence was obtained from a woman aged 40 to 50 in good health. Sample: blood.

The CDR3 is CASSYPARAPSYEQYF. DNA of the CDR3: TGTGCCAGCAGTTACCCGGCCAGAGCCCCCTCCTACGAGCAGTACTTC. The V gene is TRBV6-2 or TRBV6-3, the J gene TRBJ2-7; no clear D gene. Trimming stripped 2 bases from V and 0 bases from J, with 14 bases between. CDR3 length equals 16 residues. The germline CDR1 and CDR2 sequences are MNHEY and SVGEGT.